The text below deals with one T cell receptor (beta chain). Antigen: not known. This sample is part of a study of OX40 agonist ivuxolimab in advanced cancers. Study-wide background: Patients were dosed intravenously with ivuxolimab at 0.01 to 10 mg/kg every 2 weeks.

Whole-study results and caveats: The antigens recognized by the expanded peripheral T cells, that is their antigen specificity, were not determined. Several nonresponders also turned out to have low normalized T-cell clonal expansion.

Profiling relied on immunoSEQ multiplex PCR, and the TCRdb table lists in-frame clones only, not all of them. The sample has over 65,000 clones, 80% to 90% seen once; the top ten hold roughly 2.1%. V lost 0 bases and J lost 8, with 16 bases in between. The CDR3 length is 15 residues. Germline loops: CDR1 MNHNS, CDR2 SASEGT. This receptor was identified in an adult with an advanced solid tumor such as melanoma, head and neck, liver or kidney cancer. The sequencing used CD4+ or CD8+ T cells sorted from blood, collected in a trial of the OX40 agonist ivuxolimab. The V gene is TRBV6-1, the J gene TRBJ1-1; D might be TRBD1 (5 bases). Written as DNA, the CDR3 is TGTGCCAGCAGTGAAGCCGGGGGACCGGCTGTCGAAGCTTTCTTT. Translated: CASSEAGGPAVEAFF.